A single sample gave rise to the 7 T cell receptor beta chains below, sequenced in a study of blood T cells in healthy people across ages. Together with a sample-barcoded 5' primer, a J-beta primer mix was included in a second PCR lasting about 7 to 11 cycles. TCRdb re-called the 5' RACE reads with MiXCR, one entry per CDR3 protein. Altogether some 880,000 distinct CDR3 sequences are present, roughly 34% being singletons, with the ten largest covering approximately 13%. Material for sequencing was blood. Receptors originate from a man aged 18 to 30 in good health.

This clonotype was observed at least ten times. V usage is TRBV29-1 and J usage is TRBJ1-2; no reliable D call. Trimming cost V 1 base and J 3 bases, with 18 bases left between them. The germline CDR1 and CDR2 sequences are SQVTM and ANQGSEA. The CDR3 is made up of 16 amino acids. The CDR3 reads CSVEGGRRLPDYGYTF. The CDR3, as DNA: TGCAGCGTTGAAGGCGGCAGGCGACTCCCAGACTATGGCTACACCTTC.

V and J are TRBV28 and TRBJ1-2; the D is unclear. The CDR3 length is 14 residues. Germline V gene lookup returns CDR1 MDHEN and CDR2 SYDVKM. Trimming took off 5 bases at V and 6 bases at J, with 16 bases between the two ends. CDR3 DNA: TGTGCCAGCAGTGCCCCCGGCCCTTTAGATGGCTACACCTTC. Its translation: CASSAPGPLDGYTF.

The chain carries TRBV12-3 or TRBV12-4 and TRBJ1-2, with a possible D match to TRBD1 (6 bases). V lost 5 bases, J lost 6 bases, and 10 bases lay in between. The CDR3 covers 12 residues. The CDR3 protein is CASSRNRDGYTF. The CDR3 DNA reads as TGTGCCAGCAGTCGTAACAGGGATGGCTACACCTTC.

With regard to this clonotype: Germline is not matched at one junction end, which may reflect a read error. This sequence joins TRBV12-3 or TRBV12-4 and TRBJ1-3; D gene uncertain. The CDR3 runs 13 residues. The CDR3 reads CDSSVAGGNTIYF. Here the CDR3 DNA reads TGTGACAGCAGTGTCGCCGGCGGAAACACCATATATTTT.

This clonotype occurred a few times. The V call is TRBV5-1, the J call TRBJ1-2; D remains unclear. Per germline, CDR1 SGHRS and CDR2 YFSETQ. Trimming took 0 bases from V and 11 from J, leaving 14 bases between them. This CDR3 spans 13 amino acids. Here the CDR3 DNA reads TGCGCCAGCAGCTTGGATTTGACGGGAGGGTACACCTTC. Encoded protein: CASSLDLTGGYTF.

About this clonotype itself: This may be a read error, as it is one base from a much larger clone. J is TRBJ2-1 and V is TRBV12-3 or TRBV12-4; TRBD2 matches at 10 bases. Gene TRBJ2-7 matches the end of the DNA better, so the J call may be wrong. This CDR3 has 18 residues. The CDR3 coding sequence is TGTGCCAGCAGTGGCGTACTCCTAGCGGGGGTCTCCTACAATGAGCAGTACTTC. This sequence encodes CASSGVLLAGVSYNEQYF.

In its sample, this clonotype was seen many times. The chain couples TRBV27 to TRBJ2-3; D ambiguous. The CDR3 covers 15 residues. V dropped 7 bases and J dropped 1 base, with 15 bases sitting between them. Germline values: CDR1 MNHEY, CDR2 SMNVEV (reference sequence). CDR3 bases: TGTGCCAGCACTTCCCTAGAGTGGGGCACAGATACGCAGTATTTT. Translated: CASTSLEWGTDTQYF.